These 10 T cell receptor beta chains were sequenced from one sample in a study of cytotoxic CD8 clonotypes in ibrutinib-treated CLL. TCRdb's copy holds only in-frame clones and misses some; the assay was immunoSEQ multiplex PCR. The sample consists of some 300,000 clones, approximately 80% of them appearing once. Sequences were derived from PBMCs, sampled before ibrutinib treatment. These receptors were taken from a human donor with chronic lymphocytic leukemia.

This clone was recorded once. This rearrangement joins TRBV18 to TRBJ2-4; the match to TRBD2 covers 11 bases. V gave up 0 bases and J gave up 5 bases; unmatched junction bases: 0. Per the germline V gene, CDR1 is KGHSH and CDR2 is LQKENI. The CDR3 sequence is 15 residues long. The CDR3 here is CASSPPGLAENIQYF. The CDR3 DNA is TGTGCCAGCTCACCACCGGGACTAGCGGAAAACATTCAGTACTTC. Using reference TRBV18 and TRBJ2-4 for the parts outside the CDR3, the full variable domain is NAGVMQNPRHLVRRRGQEARLRCSPMKGHSHVYWYRQLPEEGLKFMVYLQKENIIDESGMPKERFSAEFPKEGPSILRIQQVVRGDSAAYFCASSPPGLAENIQYFGAGTRLSVL.

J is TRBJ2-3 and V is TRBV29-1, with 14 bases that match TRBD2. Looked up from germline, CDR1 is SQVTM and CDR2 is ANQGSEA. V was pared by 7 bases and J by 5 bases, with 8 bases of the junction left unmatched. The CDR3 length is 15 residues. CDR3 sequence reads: CSAQVGLAGGDTQYF. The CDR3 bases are TGCAGCGCTCAGGTCGGACTAGCGGGAGGAGATACGCAGTATTTT.

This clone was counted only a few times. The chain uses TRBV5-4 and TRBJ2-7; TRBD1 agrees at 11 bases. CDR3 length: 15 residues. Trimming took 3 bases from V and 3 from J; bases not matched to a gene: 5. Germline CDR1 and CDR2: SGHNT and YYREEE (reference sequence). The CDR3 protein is CASSSGGTGGYEQYF. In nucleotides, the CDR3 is TGTGCCAGCAGCTCTGGAGGGACAGGGGGCTACGAGCAGTACTTC.

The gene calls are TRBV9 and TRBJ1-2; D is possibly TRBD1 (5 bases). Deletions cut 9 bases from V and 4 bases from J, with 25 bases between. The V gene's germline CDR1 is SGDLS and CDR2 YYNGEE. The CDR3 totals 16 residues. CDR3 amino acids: CATPTPTAGDPYGYTF. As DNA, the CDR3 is TGTGCCACCCCAACCCCGACAGCCGGGGACCCCTATGGCTACACCTTC.

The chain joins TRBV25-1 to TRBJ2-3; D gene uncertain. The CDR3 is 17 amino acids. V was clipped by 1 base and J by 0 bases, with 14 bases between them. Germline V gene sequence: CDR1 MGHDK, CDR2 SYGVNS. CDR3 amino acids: CASSELGIVTSTDTQYF. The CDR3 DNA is TGTGCCAGCAGTGAATTAGGGATCGTCACCAGCACAGATACGCAGTATTTT.

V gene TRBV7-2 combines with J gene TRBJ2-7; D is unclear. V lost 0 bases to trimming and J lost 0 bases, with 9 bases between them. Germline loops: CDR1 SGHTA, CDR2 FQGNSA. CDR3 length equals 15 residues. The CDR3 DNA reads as TGTGCCAGCAGCTTAGCTGGCGGTAGCTCCTACGAGCAGTACTTC. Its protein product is CASSLAGGSSYEQYF.

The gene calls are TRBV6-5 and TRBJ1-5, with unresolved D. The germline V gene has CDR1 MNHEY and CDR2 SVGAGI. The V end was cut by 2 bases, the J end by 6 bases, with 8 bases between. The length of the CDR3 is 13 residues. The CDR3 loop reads CASSYTPLQPQHF. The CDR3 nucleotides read TGTGCCAGCAGTTACACCCCACTTCAGCCCCAGCATTTT.

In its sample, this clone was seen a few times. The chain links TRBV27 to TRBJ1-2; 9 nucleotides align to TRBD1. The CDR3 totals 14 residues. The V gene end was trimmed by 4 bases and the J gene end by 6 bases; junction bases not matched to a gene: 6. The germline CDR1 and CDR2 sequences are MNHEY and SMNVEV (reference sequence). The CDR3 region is CASSSGTGRDGYTF. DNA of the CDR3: TGTGCCAGCAGTTCAGGGACAGGGCGCGATGGCTACACCTTC.

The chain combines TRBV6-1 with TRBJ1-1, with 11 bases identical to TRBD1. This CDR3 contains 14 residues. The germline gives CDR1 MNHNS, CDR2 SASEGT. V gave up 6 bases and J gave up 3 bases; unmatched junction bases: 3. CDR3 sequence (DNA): TGTGCCAGCAGGTCGGGACAGGGGGACACTGAAGCTTTCTTT. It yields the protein CASRSGQGDTEAFF.

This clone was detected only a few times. The CDR3 coding sequence is TGTGCCAGCAGCTTGGTTGTTGAAGCTTTCTTT. Its protein product is CASSLVVEAFF. V usage is TRBV7-2 and J usage is TRBJ1-1; the D is unclear. Germline V gene data show CDR1 as SGHTA and CDR2 as FQGNSA. CDR3 length equals 11 residues. Trimming took off 3 bases at V and 7 bases at J, with 6 bases between the two ends.